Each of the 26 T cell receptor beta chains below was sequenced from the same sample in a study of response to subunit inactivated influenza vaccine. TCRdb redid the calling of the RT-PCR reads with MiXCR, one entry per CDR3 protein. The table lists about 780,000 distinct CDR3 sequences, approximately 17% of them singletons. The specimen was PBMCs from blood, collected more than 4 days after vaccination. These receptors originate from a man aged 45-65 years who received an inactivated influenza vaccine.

DNA for the CDR3: TGTGCCATCAGTAATGGACAGGGGTTCTCTGGGGCCAACGTCCTGACTTTC. Translation: CAISNGQGFSGANVLTF. This rearrangement joins TRBV10-3 to TRBJ2-6; TRBD1 matches at 9 bases. Germline V gene data show CDR1 as ENHRY and CDR2 as SYGVKD. V was pared by 5 bases and J by 0 bases, with 5 bases of the junction left unmatched. This CDR3 spans 17 amino acids.

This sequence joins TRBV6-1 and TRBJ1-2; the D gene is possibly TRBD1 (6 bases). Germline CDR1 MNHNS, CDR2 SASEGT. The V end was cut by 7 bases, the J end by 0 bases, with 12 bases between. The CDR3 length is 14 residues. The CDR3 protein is CASKTGSANYGYTF. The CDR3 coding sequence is TGTGCCAGCAAGACAGGTTCAGCTAACTATGGCTACACCTTC.

This CDR3 is CSGLRDSYEQYF. The DNA for the CDR3 is TGCAGTGGGTTACGGGACAGCTACGAGCAGTACTTC. The rearrangement joins TRBV20-1 to TRBJ2-7, with 7 bases fitting TRBD1. This CDR3 is 12 amino acids long. V shed 7 bases, J shed 3 bases, and the junction held 6 bases outside the gene matches. The germline CDR1 and CDR2 sequences are DFQATT and SNEGSKA (reference sequence).

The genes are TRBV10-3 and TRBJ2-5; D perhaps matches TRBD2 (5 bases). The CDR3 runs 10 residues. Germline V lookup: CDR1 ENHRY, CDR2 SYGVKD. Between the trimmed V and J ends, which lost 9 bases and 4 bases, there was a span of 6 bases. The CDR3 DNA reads TGTGCCATTGGGAGAGAGACCCAGTACTTC. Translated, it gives CAIGRETQYF.

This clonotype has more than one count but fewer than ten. This chain's CDR3 is CASSDSVQYSGYNEQFF. Here the CDR3 DNA reads TGTGCCAGCAGTGACTCCGTACAGTATTCTGGCTACAATGAGCAGTTCTTC. The V gene is TRBV25-1, the J gene TRBJ2-1; no clear D gene. Germline-derived CDR1 and CDR2 are MGHDK and SYGVNS. The germline V and J ends were trimmed by 3 bases and 3 bases, with 18 bases remaining between them. The CDR3 is 17 residues long.

Here the CDR3 DNA reads TGTGCCAGCAGCTTAATTGGGGACAAGTTCTACAATGAGCAGTTCTTC. Protein: CASSLIGDKFYNEQFF. The chain joins TRBV7-9 to TRBJ2-1, with D possibly being TRBD1 (6 bases). The CDR3 extends over 16 amino acids. Per the germline V gene, CDR1 is SEHNR and CDR2 is FQNEAQ (reference sequence). V lost 2 bases, J lost 3 bases, and 14 bases lay in between.

The CDR3, as DNA: TGCAGTGCTAGAGAGGGGGGGCCAAGGCAGTACTTC. It is translated as CSAREGGPRQYF. The chain links TRBV20-1 to TRBJ2-7; D perhaps matches TRBD2 (7 bases). Per the germline V gene, CDR1 is DFQATT and CDR2 is SNEGSKA (reference sequence). Trimming cost V 0 bases and J 9 bases, with 12 bases left between them. The CDR3 runs to 12 residues.

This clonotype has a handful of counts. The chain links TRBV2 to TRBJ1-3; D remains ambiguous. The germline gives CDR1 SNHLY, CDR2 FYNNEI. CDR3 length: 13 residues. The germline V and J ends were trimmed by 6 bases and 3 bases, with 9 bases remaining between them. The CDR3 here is CASRQDGGNTIYF. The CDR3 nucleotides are TGTGCCAGCAGGCAGGACGGTGGAAACACCATATATTTT.

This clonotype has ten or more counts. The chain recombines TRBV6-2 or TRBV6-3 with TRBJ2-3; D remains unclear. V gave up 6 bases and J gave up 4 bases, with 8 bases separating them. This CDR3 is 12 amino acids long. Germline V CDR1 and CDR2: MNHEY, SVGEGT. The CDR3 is CASRREADTQYF. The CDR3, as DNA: TGTGCCAGCAGACGAGAGGCAGATACGCAGTATTTT.

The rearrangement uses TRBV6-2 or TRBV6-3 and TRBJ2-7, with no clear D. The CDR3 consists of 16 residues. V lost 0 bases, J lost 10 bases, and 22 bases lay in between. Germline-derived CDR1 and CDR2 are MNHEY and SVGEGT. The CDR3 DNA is TGTGCCAGCAGTTACTCGAGCCGGGTTCTTTCCTTTGAACAGTACTTC. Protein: CASSYSSRVLSFEQYF.

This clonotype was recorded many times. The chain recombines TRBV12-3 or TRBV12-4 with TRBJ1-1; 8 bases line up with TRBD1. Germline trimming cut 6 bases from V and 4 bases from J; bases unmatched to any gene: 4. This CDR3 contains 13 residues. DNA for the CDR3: TGTGCCAGCAGCTTTGGACAGGGCACTGAAGCTTTCTTT. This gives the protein CASSFGQGTEAFF.

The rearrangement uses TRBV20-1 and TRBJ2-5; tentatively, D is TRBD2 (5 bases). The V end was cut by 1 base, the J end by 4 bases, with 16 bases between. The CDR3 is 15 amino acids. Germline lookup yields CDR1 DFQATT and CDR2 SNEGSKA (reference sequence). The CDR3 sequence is CSARGRRQGIETQYF. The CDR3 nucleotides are TGCAGTGCTAGAGGTCGGAGGCAAGGGATAGAGACCCAGTACTTC.

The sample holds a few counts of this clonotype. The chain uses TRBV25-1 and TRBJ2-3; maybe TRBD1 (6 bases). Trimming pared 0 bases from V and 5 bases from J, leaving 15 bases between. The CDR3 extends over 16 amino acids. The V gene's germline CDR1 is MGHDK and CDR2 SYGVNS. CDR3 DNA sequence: TGTGCCAGCAGTGAATACCGGGACACGCTCGGAGATACGCAGTATTTT. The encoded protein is CASSEYRDTLGDTQYF. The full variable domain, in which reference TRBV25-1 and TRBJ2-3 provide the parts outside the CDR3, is EADIYQTPRYLVIGTGKKITLECSQTMGHDKMYWYQQDPGMELHLIHYSYGVNSTEKGDLSSESTVSRIRTEHFPLTLESARPSHTSQYLCASSEYRDTLGDTQYFGPGTRLTVL.

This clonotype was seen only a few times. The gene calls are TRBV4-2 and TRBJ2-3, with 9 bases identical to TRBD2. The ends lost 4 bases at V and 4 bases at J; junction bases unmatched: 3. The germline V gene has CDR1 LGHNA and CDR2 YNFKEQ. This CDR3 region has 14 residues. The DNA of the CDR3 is TGTGCCAGCAGCCCGCGGGAGGGGGCAGATACGCAGTATTTT. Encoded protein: CASSPREGADTQYF.

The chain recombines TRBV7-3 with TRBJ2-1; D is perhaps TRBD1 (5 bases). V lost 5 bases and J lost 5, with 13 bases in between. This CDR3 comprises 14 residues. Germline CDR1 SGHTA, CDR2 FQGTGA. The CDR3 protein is CASSPGHRNNEQFF. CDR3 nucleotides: TGTGCCAGCAGCCCTGGACACAGGAACAATGAGCAGTTCTTC.

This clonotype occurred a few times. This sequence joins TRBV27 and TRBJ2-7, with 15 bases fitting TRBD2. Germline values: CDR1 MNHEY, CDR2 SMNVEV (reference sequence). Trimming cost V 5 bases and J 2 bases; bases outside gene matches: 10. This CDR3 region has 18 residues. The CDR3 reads CASSPLGLAGGPPYEQYF. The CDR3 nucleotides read TGTGCCAGCAGTCCCCTCGGACTAGCGGGAGGGCCTCCCTACGAGCAGTACTTC.

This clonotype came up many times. The CDR3 sequence: CSANDKPEEQYF. For the CDR3, the DNA is TGCAGTGCTAATGACAAGCCAGAAGAGCAGTACTTC. V gene TRBV20-1 combines with J gene TRBJ2-7; D is unclear. This CDR3 has 12 amino acids. The germline V gene has CDR1 DFQATT and CDR2 SNEGSKA (reference sequence). V lost 4 bases and J lost 7, with 14 bases in between.

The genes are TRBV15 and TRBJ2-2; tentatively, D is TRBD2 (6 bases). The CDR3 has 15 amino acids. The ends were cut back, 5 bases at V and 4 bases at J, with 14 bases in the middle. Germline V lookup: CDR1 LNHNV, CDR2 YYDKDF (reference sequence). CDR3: CATSLGTAITGELFF. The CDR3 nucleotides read TGTGCCACCAGCCTCGGGACTGCCATCACCGGGGAGCTGTTTTTT.

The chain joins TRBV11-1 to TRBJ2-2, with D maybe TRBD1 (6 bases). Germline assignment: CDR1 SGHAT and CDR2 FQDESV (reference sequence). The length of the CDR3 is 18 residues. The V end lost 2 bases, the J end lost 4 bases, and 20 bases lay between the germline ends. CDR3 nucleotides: TGTGCCAGCAGCTTACGGGACATCCGAGGGGTGGGCACCGGGGAGCTGTTTTTT. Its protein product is CASSLRDIRGVGTGELFF.

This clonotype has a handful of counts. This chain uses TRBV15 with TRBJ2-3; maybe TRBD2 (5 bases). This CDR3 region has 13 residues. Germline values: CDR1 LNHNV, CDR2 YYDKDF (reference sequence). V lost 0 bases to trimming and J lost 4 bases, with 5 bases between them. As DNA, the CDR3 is TGTGCCACCAGCAGAGAGAGGGCAGATACGCAGTATTTT. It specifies CATSRERADTQYF.

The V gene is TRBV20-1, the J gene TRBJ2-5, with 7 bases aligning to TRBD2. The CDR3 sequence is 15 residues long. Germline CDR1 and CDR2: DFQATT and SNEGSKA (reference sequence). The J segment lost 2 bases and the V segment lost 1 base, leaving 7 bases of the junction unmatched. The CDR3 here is CSARVGAGRQETQYF. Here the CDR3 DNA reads TGCAGTGCTAGAGTGGGAGCGGGGCGACAAGAGACCCAGTACTTC.

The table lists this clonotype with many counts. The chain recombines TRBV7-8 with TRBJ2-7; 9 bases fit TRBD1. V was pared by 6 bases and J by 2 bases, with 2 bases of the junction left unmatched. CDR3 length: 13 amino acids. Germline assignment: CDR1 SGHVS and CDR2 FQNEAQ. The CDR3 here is CASSRTGAYEQYF. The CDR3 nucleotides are TGTGCCAGCAGTCGGACAGGGGCCTACGAGCAGTACTTC.

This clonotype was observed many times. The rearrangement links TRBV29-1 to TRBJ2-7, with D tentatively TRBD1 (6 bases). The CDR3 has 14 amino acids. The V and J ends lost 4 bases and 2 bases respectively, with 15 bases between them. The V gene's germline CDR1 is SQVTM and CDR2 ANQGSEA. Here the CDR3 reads CSVAPDSSPYEQYF. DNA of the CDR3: TGCAGCGTTGCCCCGGACAGTTCACCCTACGAGCAGTACTTC.

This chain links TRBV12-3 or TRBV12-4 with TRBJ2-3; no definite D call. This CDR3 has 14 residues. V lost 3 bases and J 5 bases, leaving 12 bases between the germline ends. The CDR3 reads CASSFQKGIDTQYF. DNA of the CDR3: TGTGCCAGCAGTTTTCAGAAGGGAATAGATACGCAGTATTTT.

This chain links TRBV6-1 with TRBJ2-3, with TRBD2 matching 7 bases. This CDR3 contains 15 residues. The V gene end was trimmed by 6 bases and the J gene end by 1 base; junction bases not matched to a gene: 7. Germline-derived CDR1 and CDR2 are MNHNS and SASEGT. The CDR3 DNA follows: TGTGCCAGCAGGCCGGGGGGTTCTCGCACAGATACGCAGTATTTT. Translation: CASRPGGSRTDTQYF.

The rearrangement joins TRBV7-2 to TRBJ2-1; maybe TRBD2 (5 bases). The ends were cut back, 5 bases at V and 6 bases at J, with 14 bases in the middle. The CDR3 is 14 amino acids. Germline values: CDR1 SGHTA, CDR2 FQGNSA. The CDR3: CASSDGLPSNEQFF. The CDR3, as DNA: TGTGCCAGCAGCGATGGACTCCCTAGCAATGAGCAGTTCTTC.